The rows below give T cell receptor beta chains drawn from one sample of a study of cytomegalovirus exposure and HLA in healthy donors. Measured with immunoSEQ multiplex PCR; TCRdb has only the in-frame clones, and not every one. The sample lists 100,000 to 150,000 clones, 75% to 85% seen once, with roughly 4.2% in the top ten. Input material: PBMCs. Receptor source: a woman aged 40 to 50 in good health and CMV-seronegative. CDR3s include the opening cysteine and the closing phenylalanine or tryptophan. The D gene is left open where the match is weak. Rows may omit the clone size; those that give it use once, few, many or a size class.

J gene,V gene,clone size,D gene,CDR3 DNA,CDR3 protein
TRBJ2-7,TRBV28,once,TRBD2,TGTGCCAGCAGAGAAGGGACTAGCGGGAGTATCTACGAGCAGTACTTC,CASREGTSGSIYEQYF
TRBJ2-7,TRBV19,.,TRBD2,TGTGCCAGTAGGGAGAGCGGGAGGGCCGGCGAGCAGTACTTC,CASRESGRAGEQYF
TRBJ1-2,TRBV10-3,once,TRBD1,TGTGCCATCAGTGAACGGGACAGTTCGGGAGGCTACACCTTC,CAISERDSSGGYTF
TRBJ2-7,TRBV29-1,.,.,TGCAGCGTTGAGGACCCTACTCGGGGTCTCCCCTACGAGCAGTACTTC,CSVEDPTRGLPYEQYF
TRBJ2-7,TRBV2,.,TRBD1,TGTGCCAGCAGTGAGGGGACAGACTCCTACGAGCAGTACTTC,CASSEGTDSYEQYF
TRBJ2-7,TRBV28,.,TRBD1,TGTGCCAGCAGCCCAGGGGGTCCCAGCTCCTACGAGCAGTACTTC,CASSPGGPSSYEQYF
TRBJ1-1,TRBV4-2,few,.,TGTGCCAGCAGCCAAGATGTGACTGCTCGCACTGAAGCTTTCTTT,CASSQDVTARTEAFF
TRBJ1-2,TRBV2,.,.,TGTGCCAGCAGTGCGGGGGTCAGGTCTTATGGCTACACCTTC,CASSAGVRSYGYTF
TRBJ2-5,TRBV7-9,once,.,TGTGCCAGCAGCTTAGCGCTTGGGCTACAAGAGACCCAGTACTTC,CASSLALGLQETQYF
TRBJ2-3,TRBV4-2,.,.,TGTGCCAGCAGCCAGGAGGGAAGGACAGATACGCAGTATTTT,CASSQEGRTDTQYF
TRBJ1-5,TRBV6-5,.,.,TGTGCCAGCAAGGGGGGGGGCGGAAGCAATCAGCCCCAGCATTTT,CASKGGGGSNQPQHF
TRBJ2-7,TRBV27,.,.,TGTGCCAGCAGTTTGGGGGGGGCCGAGCAGTACTTC,CASSLGGAEQYF
TRBJ2-1,TRBV7-2,.,.,TGTGCCAGCAGCTTAGCCCCCCTAGCATCAAAAGGCGATGAGCAGTTCTTC,CASSLAPLASKGDEQFF
TRBJ1-4,TRBV4-1,.,.,TGCGCCAGCAGCCCCACATCAGGGAGGGATGAAAAACTGTTTTTT,CASSPTSGRDEKLFF
TRBJ2-7,TRBV28,.,TRBD1,TGTGCCAGCAATGCTCCGGGACAGACTTCCTACGAGCAGTACTTC,CASNAPGQTSYEQYF
TRBJ1-6,TRBV27,.,TRBD1,TGTGCCAGCAGTTTAGTGGCAGGGGGTAATTCACCCCTCCACTTT,CASSLVAGGNSPLHF
TRBJ2-3,TRBV9,.,TRBD2,TGTGCCAGCAGCGGACTGACTAGCGGGGGGGCGGATACGCAGTATTTT,CASSGLTSGGADTQYF
TRBJ2-1,TRBV6-6,.,.,TGTGCCAGCAGTTCCCCGGGGACCTACAATGAGCAGTTCTTC,CASSSPGTYNEQFF
TRBJ2-2,TRBV7-8,.,.,TGTGCCAGCAGCTTAGCCCCCAAGAACACCGGGGAGCTGTTTTTT,CASSLAPKNTGELFF
TRBJ1-6,TRBV14,.,.,TGTGCCAGCAGCCAAGGGCGGTATAATTCACCCCTCCACTTT,CASSQGRYNSPLHF
TRBJ1-4,TRBV6-1,few,.,TGTGCCAGCAGTGAAGCGGCCGCCGGGAATGCGGGGGAAAAACTGTTTTTT,CASSEAAAGNAGEKLFF
TRBJ2-7,TRBV7-9,few,.,TGTGCCAGCAGCTCGGGACTTATACCCTACGAGCAGTACTTC,CASSSGLIPYEQYF
TRBJ2-7,TRBV6-5,.,.,TGTGCCAGCAGTTACTCGAGAGATTCCTACGAGCAGTACTTC,CASSYSRDSYEQYF
TRBJ2-1,TRBV5-1,.,TRBD1,TGCGCCAGCAGCTTGGGACGGGACAGGGGATTCGATGAGCAGTTCTTC,CASSLGRDRGFDEQFF
TRBJ2-3,TRBV29-1,.,TRBD2,TGCAGCGCCCACGGCCTAGCGGTCACAGATACGCAGTATTTT,CSAHGLAVTDTQYF
TRBJ1-2,TRBV7-2,few,TRBD1,TGTGCCAGCAGCTTAGGGGCCCAGGGGGCGGGTGGCTACACCTTC,CASSLGAQGAGGYTF
TRBJ2-1,TRBV7-2,.,TRBD2,TGTGCCAGCAGCTTTAGCGGGAGGACCGATGAGCAGTTCTTC,CASSFSGRTDEQFF
TRBJ1-5,TRBV27,.,.,TGTGCCAGCAGTCTATGGGGCCGGAGCGATCAGCCCCAGCATTTT,CASSLWGRSDQPQHF